This T cell receptor (beta chain) was observed in a study of CD8+ T cells in alopecia areata. Reverse transcription of extracted RNA yielded cDNA, which provided the sequencing template. Sequencing used immunoSEQ multiplex PCR; TCRdb keeps in-frame clones, though not all of them. The repertoire holds fewer than 250,000 clones, with about 64% as singletons. Documented treatment: oral pan-JAK inhibitor, 5-10 mg twice daily. The researchers isolated CD4+ and CD8+ T cells from PBMCs by sorting. Study findings and constraints: Scalp clonality decreased significantly with tofacitinib, and so did expanded CD8+ clones among the top 100. Lesional scalp exceeded normal scalp in clonality, especially in alopecia totalis/universalis.

On this clone itself: The antigen is undetermined.

CDR1 is SQVTM, CDR2 ANQGSEA, per germline. The CDR3 sequence is 12 residues long. The V end was cut by 0 bases, the J end by 4 bases, with 3 bases between. This sequence joins TRBV29-1 and TRBJ2-2, with no clear D. This TCR was recovered from a human donor with alopecia areata. The sample was CD4+ T cells sorted from blood, taken at week 4, from a patient treated with tofacitinib. The CDR3 bases are TGCAGCGTTGAAGATCTCACCGGGGAGCTGTTTTTT. Translation: CSVEDLTGELFF.